Listed here is a single T cell receptor beta chain. TCRdb reprocessed the RT-PCR reads with MiXCR, giving one entry per CDR3 protein. Seen here are more than 200,000 distinct CDR3 sequences, 9.5% to 15% observed once, and the top ten hold under 10%. V gave up 3 bases and J gave up 8 bases; unmatched junction bases: 1. The CDR3 is 13 amino acids. In germline, CDR1 is SGDLS, CDR2 YYNGEE. These data come from a study of response to subunit inactivated influenza vaccine. The clonotype originates from a man aged 45-60 years who received an inactivated influenza vaccine. The sequencing used non-naive T cells sorted from PBMCs, collected 14 days before vaccination. V and J are TRBV9 and TRBJ1-6, with 8 bases that match TRBD1. CDR3 loop: CASSAQGDSPLHF. The CDR3 DNA follows: TGTGCCAGCAGCGCACAGGGGGATTCACCCCTCCACTTT.